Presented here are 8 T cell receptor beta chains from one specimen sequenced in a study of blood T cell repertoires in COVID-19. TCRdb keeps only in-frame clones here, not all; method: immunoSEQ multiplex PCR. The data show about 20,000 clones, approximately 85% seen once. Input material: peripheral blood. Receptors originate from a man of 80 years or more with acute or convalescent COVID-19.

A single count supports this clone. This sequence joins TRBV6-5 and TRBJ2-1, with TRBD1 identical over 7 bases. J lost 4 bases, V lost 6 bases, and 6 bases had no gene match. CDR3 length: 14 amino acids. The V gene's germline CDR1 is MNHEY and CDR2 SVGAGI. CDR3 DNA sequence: TGTGCCAGCAGGTACAGGGGTGTTTACAATGAGCAGTTCTTC. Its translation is CASRYRGVYNEQFF.

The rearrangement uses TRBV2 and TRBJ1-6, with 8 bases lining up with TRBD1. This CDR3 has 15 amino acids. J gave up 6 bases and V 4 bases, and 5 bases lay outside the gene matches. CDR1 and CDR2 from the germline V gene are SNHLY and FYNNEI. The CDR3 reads CASSGQGMGNSPLHF. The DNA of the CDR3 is TGTGCCAGCAGTGGACAGGGGATGGGTAATTCACCCCTCCACTTT.

The CDR3 nucleotides read TGTGCCAGCAGCCAATGGACAGGGACTGAAAAACTGTTTTTT. The encoded protein is CASSQWTGTEKLFF. The chain uses TRBV3-1 (or the pseudogene TRBV3-2) and TRBJ1-4, with 8 positions matching TRBD1. This CDR3 comprises 14 residues. Trimming took 2 bases from V and 7 from J; bases not matched to a gene: 3. Germline V CDR1 and CDR2: LGHDT, YNNKEL (reference sequence).

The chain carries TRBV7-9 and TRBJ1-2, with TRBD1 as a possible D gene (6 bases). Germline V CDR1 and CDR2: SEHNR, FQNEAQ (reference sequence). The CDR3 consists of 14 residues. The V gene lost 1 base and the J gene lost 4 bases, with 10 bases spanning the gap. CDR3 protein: CASSLGGGSYGYTF. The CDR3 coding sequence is TGTGCCAGCAGCTTAGGAGGGGGAAGCTATGGCTACACCTTC.

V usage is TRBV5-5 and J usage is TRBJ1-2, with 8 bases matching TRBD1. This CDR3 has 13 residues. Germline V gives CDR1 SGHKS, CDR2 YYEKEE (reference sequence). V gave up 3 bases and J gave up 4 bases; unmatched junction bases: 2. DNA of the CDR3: TGTGCCAGCAGCTCCAGGGGGCTCTATGGCTACACCTTC. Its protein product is CASSSRGLYGYTF.

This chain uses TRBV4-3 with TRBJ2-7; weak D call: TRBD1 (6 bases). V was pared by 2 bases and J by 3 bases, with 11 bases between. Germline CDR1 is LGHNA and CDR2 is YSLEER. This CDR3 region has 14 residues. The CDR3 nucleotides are TGCGCCAGCAGCCAAAATTCGGACAGCTACGAGCAGTACTTC. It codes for CASSQNSDSYEQYF.

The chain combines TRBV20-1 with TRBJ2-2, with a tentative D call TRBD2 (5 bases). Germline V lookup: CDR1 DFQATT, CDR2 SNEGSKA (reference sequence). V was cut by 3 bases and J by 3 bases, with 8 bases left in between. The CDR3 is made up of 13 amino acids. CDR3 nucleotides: TGCAGTGCTAGTGACGGGGACACCGGGGAGCTGTTTTTT. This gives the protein CSASDGDTGELFF.

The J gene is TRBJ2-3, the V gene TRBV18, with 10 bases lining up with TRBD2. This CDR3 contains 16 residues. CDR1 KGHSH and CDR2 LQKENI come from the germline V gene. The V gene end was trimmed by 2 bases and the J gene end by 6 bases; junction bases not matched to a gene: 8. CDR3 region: CASSPKIKAGGDTQYF. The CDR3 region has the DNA TGTGCCAGCTCACCAAAGATTAAAGCGGGAGGGGATACGCAGTATTTT.